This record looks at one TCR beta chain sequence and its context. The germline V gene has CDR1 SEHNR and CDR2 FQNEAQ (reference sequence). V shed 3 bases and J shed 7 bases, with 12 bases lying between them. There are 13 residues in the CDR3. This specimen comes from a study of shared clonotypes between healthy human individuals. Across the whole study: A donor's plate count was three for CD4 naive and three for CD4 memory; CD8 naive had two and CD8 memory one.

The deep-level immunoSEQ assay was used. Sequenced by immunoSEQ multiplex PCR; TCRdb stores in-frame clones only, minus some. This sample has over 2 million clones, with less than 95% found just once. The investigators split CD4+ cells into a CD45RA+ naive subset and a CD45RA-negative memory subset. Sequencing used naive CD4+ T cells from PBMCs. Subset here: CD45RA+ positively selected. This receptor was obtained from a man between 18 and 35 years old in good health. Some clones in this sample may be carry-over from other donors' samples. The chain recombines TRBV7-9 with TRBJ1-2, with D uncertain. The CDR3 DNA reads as TGTGCCAGCAGCTTGGGATCCCAGGCTGGCTACACCTTC. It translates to CASSLGSQAGYTF. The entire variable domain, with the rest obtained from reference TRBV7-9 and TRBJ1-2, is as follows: DTGVSQNPRHKITKRGQNVTFRCDPISEHNRLYWYRQTLGQGPEFLTYFQNEAQLEKSRLLSDRFSAERPKGSFSTLEIQRTEQGDSAMYLCASSLGSQAGYTFGSGTRLTVV.